The 16 T cell receptor beta chains given below trace back to one sample, sequenced in a study of blood T cell repertoires in COVID-19. The method was immunoSEQ multiplex PCR; TCRdb's version includes in-frame clones alone and lacks a portion of them. The data hold about 300,000 clones, with 65% to 90% observed a single time. The sequenced sample was peripheral blood. All receptors derive from a human donor in a cohort sampled during active COVID-19.

The chain employs TRBV5-1 and TRBJ2-3, with D possibly matching TRBD1 (6 bases). The CDR3 has 15 residues. From germline, CDR1 is SGHRS and CDR2 YFSETQ. V lost 3 bases, J lost 4 bases, and 15 bases lay in between. CDR3 sequence: CASSYLGQTPDTQYF. Here the CDR3 DNA reads TGCGCCAGCAGCTATTTAGGACAGACCCCAGATACGCAGTATTTT.

This chain links TRBV19 with TRBJ1-4; 10 positions agree with TRBD1. Germline CDR1 reads LNHDA; CDR2 reads SQIVND (reference sequence). The ends lost 9 bases at V and 7 bases at J; junction bases unmatched: 17. This CDR3 spans 17 amino acids. In DNA form, the CDR3 reads TGTGCCAGCAGAACCGGGACAGGGGTTTTCGGCAGTGAAAAACTGTTTTTT. The encoded protein is CASRTGTGVFGSEKLFF.

This sequence joins TRBV29-1 and TRBJ1-2; possibly TRBD1 for D (6 bases). The germline CDR1 and CDR2 sequences are SQVTM and ANQGSEA. This CDR3 has 12 residues. The V end lost 4 bases, the J end lost 4 bases, and 10 bases lay between the germline ends. The CDR3 region is CSVGDTVYGYTF. CDR3 nucleotide sequence: TGCAGCGTTGGGGACACCGTCTATGGCTACACCTTC.

The chain is built from TRBV29-1 and TRBJ2-4; D uncertain. Trimming cost V 8 bases and J 3 bases, with 11 bases left between them. Looked up from germline, CDR1 is SQVTM and CDR2 is ANQGSEA. CDR3 length: 12 amino acids. CDR3 in DNA: TGCAGCCACGGTGAGAGCAAAAACATTCAGTACTTC. Its translation: CSHGESKNIQYF. The full variable domain, with the rest looked up from reference TRBV29-1 and TRBJ2-4, is SAVISQKPSRDICQRGTSLTIQCQVDSQVTMMFWYRQQPGQSLTLIATANQGSEATYESGFVIDKFPISRPNLTFSTLTVSNMSPEDSSIYLCSHGESKNIQYFGAGTRLSVL.

The V and J genes are TRBV28 and TRBJ2-5; the D gene is possibly TRBD1 (5 bases). The germline gives CDR1 MDHEN, CDR2 SYDVKM. This CDR3 has 13 residues. V lost 6 bases to trimming and J lost 5 bases, with 13 bases between them. This CDR3 reads CASSQGVGETQYF. Written as DNA, the CDR3 is TGTGCCAGCAGCCAAGGGGTGGGGGAGACCCAGTACTTC.

V gene TRBV6-5 combines with J gene TRBJ1-1; 7 bases fit TRBD1. The germline CDR1 and CDR2 sequences are MNHEY and SVGAGI. J was trimmed by 5 bases and V by 6 bases; bases with no gene match: 6. The CDR3 is 13 residues long. Here the CDR3 DNA reads TGTGCCAGCAGAAGACAGGGAGAAACTGAAGCTTTCTTT. Protein: CASRRQGETEAFF.

V and J are TRBV7-9 and TRBJ2-2; D remains unclear. This CDR3 has 12 amino acids. CDR1 is SEHNR, CDR2 FQNEAQ, per germline (reference sequence). V dropped 6 bases and J dropped 4 bases, with 6 bases sitting between them. In DNA, the CDR3 is TGTGCCAGCAGTACTTTCACCGGGGAGCTGTTTTTT. Its translation: CASSTFTGELFF.

This clone was seen only once. The chain uses TRBV6-2 or TRBV6-3 and TRBJ2-3, with 10 bases fitting TRBD2. Germline CDR1 and CDR2: MNHEY and SVGEGT. The CDR3 loop spans 18 amino acids. V shed 2 bases, J shed 7 bases, and the junction held 15 bases outside the gene matches. The CDR3 coding sequence is TGTGCCAGCAGTTACAGGTCTAGCGGGAGAGACCGGACGAATACGCAGTATTTT. Translation: CASSYRSSGRDRTNTQYF.

The V call is TRBV28, the J call TRBJ1-1; D gene unclear. The CDR3 is made up of 12 amino acids. The germline CDR1 and CDR2 sequences are MDHEN and SYDVKM. V gave up 4 bases and J gave up 5 bases, with 8 bases separating them. CDR3: CASSSPGTEAFF. For the CDR3, the DNA is TGTGCCAGCAGTTCCCCGGGGACTGAAGCTTTCTTT.

The J gene is TRBJ1-1, the V gene TRBV2; D ambiguous. V was trimmed by 5 bases and J by 6 bases, leaving 10 bases between them. The CDR3 contains 12 residues. Germline V CDR1 and CDR2: SNHLY, FYNNEI. The CDR3 region has the DNA TGTGCCAGCAGTCGATCGAGCGCTGAAGCTTTCTTT. It encodes CASSRSSAEAFF.

The DNA for the CDR3 is TGTGCCAGCAGTTTATCCAGGACAGGGAGGACTGAAGCTTTCTTT. Translating gives CASSLSRTGRTEAFF. V usage is TRBV28 and J usage is TRBJ1-1; 8 bases agree with TRBD1. The V gene's germline CDR1 is MDHEN and CDR2 SYDVKM. This CDR3 comprises 15 residues. Trimming at V came to 1 base and at J to 5 bases, leaving 6 bases not matched to a gene.

This CDR3 is CASSIPGQGGTQYF. CDR3 DNA sequence: TGTGCCAGCTCGATTCCGGGACAGGGAGGAACCCAGTACTTC. The V and J genes are TRBV18 and TRBJ2-5, with TRBD1 matching over 9 bases. The CDR3 length is 14 residues. The J segment lost 8 bases and the V segment lost 6 bases, leaving 10 bases of the junction unmatched. Germline-derived CDR1 and CDR2 are KGHSH and LQKENI.

The chain joins TRBV7-9 to TRBJ2-2; the D gene is possibly TRBD1 (5 bases). The CDR3 covers 15 residues. Germline CDR1 reads SEHNR; CDR2 reads FQNEAQ (reference sequence). The V and J ends lost 5 bases and 1 base respectively, with 11 bases between them. In nucleotides, the CDR3 is TGTGCCAGCAGCCCCTATACAGGGAACACCGGGGAGCTGTTTTTT. The encoded protein is CASSPYTGNTGELFF.

V gene TRBV5-1 combines with J gene TRBJ2-1; 13 positions match TRBD2. CDR1 is SGHRS, CDR2 YFSETQ, per germline. Trimming at V came to 4 bases and at J to 8 bases, leaving 9 bases not matched to a gene. This CDR3 has 16 amino acids. Here the CDR3 reads CASSPPRLAGGDEQFF. CDR3 sequence (DNA): TGCGCCAGCAGCCCTCCCAGACTAGCGGGAGGCGATGAGCAGTTCTTC. The full variable domain, in which reference TRBV5-1 and TRBJ2-1 provide the parts outside the CDR3, is KAGVTQTPRYLIKTRGQQVTLSCSPISGHRSVSWYQQTPGQGLQFLFEYFSETQRNKGNFPGRFSGRQFSNSRSEMNVSTLELGDSALYLCASSPPRLAGGDEQFFGPGTRLTVL.

This clone was counted once. The CDR3 is CASSTTAPTTGELFF. In nucleotides, the CDR3 is TGTGCCAGCAGCACCACTGCACCCACGACCGGGGAGCTGTTTTTT. This chain joins TRBV7-9 and TRBJ2-2, with D uncertain. The length of the CDR3 is 15 residues. Germline CDR1 reads SEHNR; CDR2 reads FQNEAQ (reference sequence). The V end lost 5 bases, the J end lost 5 bases, and 15 bases lay between the germline ends.

A few counts support this clone. Other nucleotide sequences from this sample produce the same CDR3. The J gene is TRBJ1-1, the V gene TRBV19; TRBD1 matches 8 bases. This CDR3 is built from 12 residues. Germline values: CDR1 LNHDA, CDR2 SQIVND (reference sequence). The V and J ends lost 6 bases and 5 bases, in that order; junction bases with no gene match: 2. In DNA form, the CDR3 reads TGTGCCAGTAGAACAGGGGGAACTGAAGCTTTCTTT. It is translated as CASRTGGTEAFF.